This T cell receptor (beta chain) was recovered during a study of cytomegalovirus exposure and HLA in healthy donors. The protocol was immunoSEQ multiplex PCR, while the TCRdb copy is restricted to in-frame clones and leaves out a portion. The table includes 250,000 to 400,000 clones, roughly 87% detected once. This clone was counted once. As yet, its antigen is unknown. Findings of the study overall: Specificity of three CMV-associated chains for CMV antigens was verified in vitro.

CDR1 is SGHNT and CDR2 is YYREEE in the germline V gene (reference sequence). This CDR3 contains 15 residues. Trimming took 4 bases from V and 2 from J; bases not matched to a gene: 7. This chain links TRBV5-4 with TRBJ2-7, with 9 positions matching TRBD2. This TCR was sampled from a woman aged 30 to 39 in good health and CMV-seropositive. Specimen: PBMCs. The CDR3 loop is CASSRTSERTYEQYF. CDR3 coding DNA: TGTGCCAGCAGCCGGACTAGCGAACGCACCTACGAGCAGTACTTC.